The rows below give T cell receptor beta chains drawn from one sample of a study of T cell responses to AZD1222 COVID-19 vaccine. Only in-frame clones appear in the TCRdb table, and some are missing; sequencing was by immunoSEQ multiplex PCR. The sample shows about 150,000 clones, more than 75% of them seen only once. The starting material was peripheral blood, obtained 28 days after the second AZD1222 dose. These TCRs come from an adult who received the AZD1222 COVID-19 vaccine. Each CDR3 is given with its conserved first and last residue. Each record gives: J gene, V gene, D gene, clone size, CDR3 protein, CDR3 DNA. D genes are given only for firm matches. Size is stated for part of the rows, as once, few or many counts, or as a class when the clone is expanded.

TRBJ2-3	TRBV6-5	.	.	CASSSPRTDTQYF	TGTGCCAGCAGCTCACCTCGCACAGATACGCAGTATTTT
TRBJ2-7	TRBV19	TRBD2	.	CASSIALGLAGVYEQYF	TGTGCCAGTAGTATAGCCCTGGGACTAGCGGGAGTCTACGAGCAGTACTTC
TRBJ1-5	TRBV5-1	.	.	CASSLTPGDNQPQHF	TGCGCCAGCAGCTTGACTCCAGGGGACAATCAGCCCCAGCATTTT
TRBJ2-3	TRBV5-4	.	.	CASSKDSSDTQYF	TGTGCCAGCAGCAAGGACAGCTCAGATACGCAGTATTTT
TRBJ1-2	TRBV3-1/TRBV3-2	TRBD1	few	CASSQRAGGGYTF	TGTGCCAGCAGCCAAAGGGCAGGGGGTGGCTACACCTTC
TRBJ2-3	TRBV24-1	TRBD2	.	CATSEYHSGSADTQYF	TGTGCCACCAGTGAGTACCATAGCGGGAGCGCAGATACGCAGTATTTT
TRBJ2-4	TRBV20-1	.	.	CSASGFLAKNIQYF	TGCAGTGCGAGTGGTTTCCTAGCCAAAAACATTCAGTACTTC
TRBJ1-3	TRBV7-2	.	.	CASSLAGLSGNTIYF	TGTGCCAGCAGCTTAGCGGGACTCTCTGGAAACACCATATATTTT
TRBJ2-1	TRBV19	TRBD2	.	CASSISSGLYNEQFF	TGTGCCAGTAGTATATCTAGCGGCCTCTACAATGAGCAGTTCTTC
TRBJ2-3	TRBV5-8	.	.	CASSGAGTTQYF	TGTGCCAGCAGCGGAGCCGGAACAACGCAGTATTTT
TRBJ1-5	TRBV19	.	.	CASSIRGGRPQHF	TGTGCCAGTAGTATACGGGGTGGGAGGCCCCAGCATTTT
TRBJ2-7	TRBV28	TRBD2	.	CASRSPGLAGEQYF	TGTGCCAGCAGGTCCCCGGGACTAGCGGGGGAGCAGTACTTC
TRBJ2-1	TRBV6-6	TRBD2	.	CASSNKPPGLAGVSSYNEQFF	TGTGCCAGCAGCAATAAACCACCGGGACTAGCGGGAGTTAGCTCCTACAATGAGCAGTTCTTC
TRBJ2-5	TRBV7-9	.	.	CASSSPEPKSRETQYF	TGTGCCAGCAGCTCACCGGAGCCCAAGTCAAGAGAGACCCAGTACTTC
TRBJ1-5	TRBV19	.	.	CASTERGQGRQPQHF	TGTGCCAGTACCGAACGGGGGCAGGGGAGACAGCCCCAGCATTTT
TRBJ2-1	TRBV28	.	.	CVSSSLRSASYNEQFF	TGTGTCAGCAGTTCCCTTCGATCCGCATCCTACAATGAGCAGTTCTTC
TRBJ2-2	TRBV13	.	.	CASSQESGELFF	TGTGCCAGCAGCCAAGAGTCCGGGGAGCTGTTTTTT
TRBJ2-7	TRBV6-2/TRBV6-3	.	.	CASSYSSAGRQYF	TGTGCCAGCAGTTACTCGTCGGCGGGGCGGCAGTACTTC
TRBJ1-3	TRBV3-1/TRBV3-2	.	.	CASSHRDRSGNTIYF	TGTGCCAGCAGCCATAGGGACCGATCCGGAAACACCATATATTTT
TRBJ2-2	TRBV24-1	.	.	CATIHGELFF	TGTGCCACCATCCACGGGGAGCTGTTTTTT
TRBJ2-3	TRBV2	.	.	CASSGSYYTDTQYF	TGTGCCAGCAGCGGCTCATACTACACAGATACGCAGTATTTT
TRBJ2-3	TRBV7-2	.	.	CASSYSGFSTDTQYF	TGTGCCAGCAGCTACAGCGGGTTCAGCACAGATACGCAGTATTTT
TRBJ2-2	TRBV24-1	.	.	CATKPDGSTGELFF	TGTGCCACCAAACCTGACGGGAGCACCGGGGAGCTGTTTTTT
TRBJ2-7	TRBV6-5	TRBD1	.	CASSLRTGGQEQYF	TGTGCCAGCAGTCTCCGGACAGGGGGCCAAGAGCAGTACTTC
TRBJ2-5	TRBV3-1/TRBV3-2	.	.	CASSHRGSWETQYF	TGTGCCAGCAGCCACCGGGGGAGCTGGGAGACCCAGTACTTC
TRBJ1-2	TRBV6-5	.	.	CASSYTGGDGYTF	TGTGCCAGCTCGTACACGGGAGGCGATGGCTACACCTTC
TRBJ2-2	TRBV7-9	TRBD2	.	CASSLALGGGTGELFF	TGTGCCAGCAGCTTAGCGCTGGGCGGGGGCACCGGGGAGCTGTTTTTT
TRBJ1-1	TRBV2	.	.	CASSDRLRGTEAFF	TGTGCCAGCAGTGATAGGCTAAGGGGCACTGAAGCTTTCTTT
TRBJ2-1	TRBV4-3	TRBD1	.	CASSQQTGQGNNEQFF	TGCGCCAGCAGCCAACAGACGGGACAGGGAAACAATGAGCAGTTCTTC
TRBJ2-7	TRBV28	.	.	CASREGGYEQYF	TGTGCCAGCAGAGAAGGGGGCTACGAGCAGTACTTC
TRBJ1-1	TRBV25-1	.	.	CASGWRDWAVAFF	TGTGCCAGCGGATGGAGGGACTGGGCTGTCGCTTTCTTT
TRBJ1-5	TRBV29-1	TRBD1	once	CSATGTGSNQPQHF	TGCAGTGCCACCGGGACAGGCTCCAATCAGCCCCAGCATTTT